The TCR beta chain described here comes from a study of T-cell memory formation after mild COVID-19. Study overall: TCR clustering was largely donor specific.

Findings and caveats of the study: Clones shrinking from day 15 to 85 showed even CD4/CD8 mixes; later expanders tilted CD4+.

This clonotype was seen ten or more times. Its antigen is as yet unknown. The CDR3 consists of 15 residues. Germline assignment: CDR1 SGHRS and CDR2 YFSETQ. V dropped 1 base and J dropped 8 bases, with 16 bases sitting between them. TCRdb fed the 5' RACE reads into MiXCR, producing one record per CDR3 protein. The sample gives fewer than 350,000 distinct CDR3 sequences, more than 15% of which show up once; under 25% is in the top ten. This chain links TRBV5-1 with TRBJ1-5, with D possibly TRBD1 on 5 matching bases. This receptor was taken from a man aged 18 to 29 who had mild COVID-19 (a few samples of this study predate the infection). Cell type and time point are not known. The sample was PBMCs or a T cell subset sorted from them (not recorded which). Here the CDR3 reads CASSLFGGLGEPQHF. CDR3 nucleotide sequence: TGCGCCAGCAGCTTGTTTGGAGGCCTGGGGGAGCCCCAGCATTTT.